This T cell receptor (beta chain) was profiled in a study of T-cell reconstitution after alpha-beta-depleted transplantation in children. The germline gives CDR1 MNHNS, CDR2 SASEGT. The ends were cut back, 2 bases at V and 1 base at J, with 5 bases in the middle. The CDR3 is made up of 13 amino acids. Unique molecular identifiers tagged the TCRbeta library. TCRdb reanalysed the PCR reads using MiXCR and keeps one entry per CDR3 protein. The table has about 980,000 distinct CDR3 sequences, roughly 31% seen once. This clonotype has a handful of counts. Its antigen remains unidentified. General study findings and limits: About two months after transplant, alpha-beta T cells reportedly came from several hundred expanded graft clones. For some patients, TCRbeta diversity was high at day 60 because of recipient T cells and thymic progenitors that survived. Once a year had passed after transplant, T-cell counts and diversity came mostly from newly produced T cells.

This clonotype was obtained from a boy younger than two who had a stem cell transplant for SCID, so the T cells may come from the graft donor. The chain carries TRBV6-1 and TRBJ1-1, with D hard to call. The sample here was PBMCs, mostly from graft donor cells, taken 360 days after TCRalphabeta/CD19-depleted stem cell transplant. The CDR3 nucleotides read TGTGCCAGCAGTGAAAAGGGGAACACTGAAGCTTTCTTT. It specifies CASSEKGNTEAFF.